The 9 T cell receptor beta chains reported below all come from one sample, sequenced in a study of blood T cell repertoires in COVID-19. Here immunoSEQ multiplex PCR was the method, and the copy in TCRdb shows in-frame clones only, minus some. The table includes roughly 41,000 clones, around 89% detected once. The sequencing input was peripheral blood. The receptors shown here come from a human donor in a cohort sampled during active COVID-19.

V usage is TRBV20-1 and J usage is TRBJ1-2; D gene unclear. Between the trimmed V and J ends, which lost 7 bases and 6 bases, there was a span of 12 bases. Germline V gene sequence: CDR1 DFQATT, CDR2 SNEGSKA (reference sequence). The CDR3 loop spans 11 amino acids. CDR3 nucleotides: TGCAGTGGTTGGGGAGGAGATGGCTACACCTTC. This codes for CSGWGGDGYTF.

This sequence joins TRBV10-3 and TRBJ2-7, with 9 nucleotides matching TRBD1. After removal of 6 bases from V and 3 bases from J, the junction contained 9 bases not matched to a gene. From germline, CDR1 is ENHRY and CDR2 SYGVKD. This CDR3 is 15 amino acids long. This CDR3 reads CAIRGTGGLDYEQYF. For the CDR3, the DNA is TGTGCCATCAGGGGTACAGGGGGCTTGGACTACGAGCAGTACTTC.

The chain has TRBV14 and TRBJ2-1, with 7 bases fitting TRBD2. J was trimmed by 9 bases and V by 2 bases; bases with no gene match: 10. The CDR3 is 15 amino acids. Germline loops: CDR1 SGHDN, CDR2 FVKESK. The CDR3 sequence: CASSQIGLEMVEQFF. The CDR3 DNA sequence: TGTGCCAGCAGCCAAATAGGACTAGAAATGGTTGAGCAGTTCTTC.

Details on this clone: The junction shows a germline mismatch at one end, possibly a read error. This chain connects TRBV5-4 to TRBJ2-1, with 11 bases fitting TRBD2. The CDR3 is made up of 15 amino acids. Germline assignment: CDR1 SGHNT and CDR2 YYREEE (reference sequence). The CDR3 protein is CASSFGLAGGNVQFF. The CDR3 region has the DNA TGTGCCAGCAGCTTTGGCCTAGCGGGAGGTAATGTGCAGTTCTTC.

This rearrangement joins TRBV10-3 to TRBJ2-3; D gene unclear. The germline V gene encodes CDR1 ENHRY and CDR2 SYGVKD. V lost 5 bases and J 2 bases, leaving 14 bases between the germline ends. This CDR3 is built from 15 residues. The CDR3 nucleotides are TGTGCCATCAGTTCCTCGGTACCTCTCACAGATACGCAGTATTTT. This translates into CAISSSVPLTDTQYF.

V gene TRBV13 combines with J gene TRBJ1-1; tentatively, D is TRBD1 (6 bases). This CDR3 has 16 residues. CDR1 is PRHDT and CDR2 is FYEKMQ in the germline V gene (reference sequence). Between the trimmed V and J ends, which lost 6 bases and 1 base, there was a span of 18 bases. CDR3 protein: CASSSRGAIRNTEAFF. The CDR3 DNA reads TGTGCCAGCAGTTCGCGGGGGGCAATACGGAACACTGAAGCTTTCTTT.

This clone was seen once. The chain joins TRBV19 to TRBJ2-2; D might be TRBD1 (5 bases). V dropped 6 bases and J dropped 4 bases, with 9 bases sitting between them. Germline V gene lookup returns CDR1 LNHDA and CDR2 SQIVND (reference sequence). This CDR3 contains 13 residues. The CDR3 coding sequence is TGTGCCAGTAGCGCGACAGCCACCGGGGAGCTGTTTTTT. This gives the protein CASSATATGELFF.

CDR3: CASSHPPHSSSYEQYF. The CDR3 bases are TGTGCCAGCAGCCATCCGCCGCACAGCAGCTCCTACGAGCAGTACTTC. This rearrangement joins TRBV14 to TRBJ2-7, with D unclear. With 3 bases removed from V and 0 bases from J, the gap between germline ends came to 15 bases. This CDR3 has 16 amino acids. CDR1 is SGHDN, CDR2 FVKESK, per germline.

J is TRBJ2-5 and V is TRBV30; 9 nucleotides agree with TRBD2. V shed 8 bases, J shed 4 bases, and the junction held 5 bases outside the gene matches. The CDR3 contains 12 residues. In germline, CDR1 is GTSNPN, CDR2 SVGIG (reference sequence). The CDR3 nucleotides are TGTGCCGGCGGGGGGGTAGGAGAGACCCAGTACTTC. It translates to CAGGGVGETQYF. The full variable domain, rest sourced from reference TRBV30 and TRBJ2-5, is SQTIHQWPATLVQPVGSPLSLECTVEGTSNPNLYWYRQAAGRGLQLLFYSVGIGQISSEVPQNLSASRPQDRQFILSSKKLLLSDSGFYLCAGGGVGETQYFGPGTRLLVL.